Sequencing of this TCR beta chain was carried out in a study of shared clonotypes between healthy human individuals. Overall study: In total, the donors were two women and a few men aged 18 to 49.

This clone was counted a single time. The antigen is undetermined. The sample carries other DNA sequences with the same CDR3. In germline, CDR1 is LGHNA, CDR2 YSLEER. This CDR3 spans 15 amino acids. J was trimmed by 2 bases and V by 1 base; bases with no gene match: 5. Naive CD8 populations comprised CD45RO-negative cells positively selected for CCR7, excluding terminally differentiated effector memory CD45RA+ cells. Assay used: immunoSEQ multiplex PCR; TCRdb lists only in-frame clones, some missing. The sample consists of roughly 2 million clones, about 95% of them appearing once. General study results and limits: Sorted-subset sequencing, rarefaction showed, was incomplete despite large depth. Investigators expected sequencing depth to affect clonotype sharing among donors.

This chain connects TRBV4-3 to TRBJ2-7, with 7 bases that match TRBD2. The material sequenced was naive CD8+ T cells sorted from blood. This TCR derives from a man between 18 and 35 years old in good health. The CDR3 bases are TGCGCCAGCAGCCAAGGTTTAGCGGGCCCCTACGAGCAGTACTTC. It translates to CASSQGLAGPYEQYF.